These T cell receptor beta chains were read from a single sample in a study of post-analysis software for immune sequencing data. Each CDR3 protein gets one entry after TCRdb re-called the PCR reads with MiXCR. The table lists about 760,000 distinct CDR3 sequences, 30% of them singletons, with roughly 0.53% in the top ten. The sample was blood. All receptors come from a girl aged 10-17 years with multiple sclerosis. The conserved cysteine and the conserved F or W are not part of the CDR3 here. The D gene is left open where the match is weak.

>.|TRBV2
ASKSGGYYGYI
>.|TRBV7-9
ASSRDKYNEQF
>TRBD2|TRBV20-1
SARVPREGYEQY
>.|TRBV4-3
ASSQEGGSREKLF
>.|TRBV20-1
SARDRVGRLYNSPLH
>.|TRBV3-1
ASSLPGPKNIQY
>.|TRBV7-2
ASSLGTASGYT
>.|TRBV7-2
ASSLVGAGELF
>.|TRBV24-1
ATSDRGTSYNERF
>TRBD1|TRBV28
ASRDGTGLSYEQY
>TRBD1|TRBV6-2/TRBV6-3
ASSPGGAQPQH
>.|TRBV5-6
ASSWGRGDYGYT
>.|TRBV9
ASSVAGGWMADTQY
>.|TRBV6-5
ASSSLLAGRNEKLF
>TRBD1|TRBV12-3/TRBV12-4
ASSLGQGVAGANVLT
>TRBD1|TRBV6-1
TSSVNRGDTEAF
>.|TRBV7-2
ASSPSRGLVKSYNEQF
>TRBD1|TRBV7-9
ASSSTTGGTSGNTIY
>.|TRBV6-6
ACTIRWRFDIQY
>.|TRBV29-1
SVEDRIGRAFYGYT
>.|TRBV9
ASSVTPSYEQY
>.|TRBV29-1
SVLTGGKAYEQY
>TRBD2|TRBV9
ASSTTLAARGTDTQY
>.|TRBV28
ASSFVSQGGNQPQH
>TRBD2|TRBV3-1
ASQTSGYNEQF
>.|TRBV12-3/TRBV12-4
ASSLALTDRNTEAF
>.|TRBV7-9
ASSPGQGLSGYT
>.|TRBV12-3/TRBV12-4
ASRGAGTEAF
>.|TRBV29-1
SVLGGTTDNEKLF
>.|TRBV28
ASSLGPVTEAF
>.|TRBV4-3
ASRSLARDEQF
>TRBD1|TRBV12-3/TRBV12-4
ASSLTQGLGTGEKLF
>.|TRBV27
ASSSWPGVTDSPLH
>TRBD1|TRBV3-1
ASSPLRDSFEQY
>.|TRBV20-1
SARVASNQPQH
>.|TRBV4-1
ASSQDPRTKSYEQY
>.|TRBV7-2
ASSFDDNEQF